The 15 T cell receptor beta chains reported below all come from one sample, sequenced in a study of quantifying T cell responses using KT2 cells. For the study at large: Reverse transcription used primers in the TCR alpha and beta constant regions.

An oligo carrying a UMI was ligated to the cDNA 3' end. The first PCR ran approximately 4 cycles with an equimolar RC1.1 and RC1.2 beta primer mix. From the UMI-ligation and nested PCR reads, TCRdb called clonotypes with MiXCR, one entry per CDR3 protein. The top ten clones hold about 9.6% of a sample with some 33,000 distinct CDR3 sequences, approximately 10% of them seen once. Sequencing was done on a sample of PBMCs spiked with cells of the T cell clone KT2. Receptors were obtained from a human donor.

This clonotype was counted a few times. The chain carries TRBV19 and TRBJ2-7; 7 bases map to TRBD2. CDR1 and CDR2 (germline): LNHDA, SQIVND (reference sequence). CDR3 length: 14 residues. Trimming at V came to 9 bases and at J to 0 bases, leaving 8 bases not matched to a gene. The CDR3 region is CASRPGLYSYEQYF. As DNA, the CDR3 is TGTGCCAGCAGACCGGGACTATACTCCTACGAGCAGTACTTC.

This clonotype was counted a few times. The J gene is TRBJ2-5, the V gene TRBV29-1, with D perhaps TRBD1 (6 bases). The CDR3 is 15 residues long. Trimming removed 1 base at V and 5 bases at J, with 17 bases between. CDR1 is SQVTM, CDR2 ANQGSEA, per germline. The CDR3 DNA reads TGCAGCGTTGAAGGGTACGGGACAACCTGGGAGACCCAGTACTTC. This encodes CSVEGYGTTWETQYF.

This clonotype was seen at least ten times. V is TRBV29-1 and J is TRBJ1-2; 8 bases are shared with TRBD1. This CDR3 region has 12 residues. Trimming removed 4 bases from V and 4 bases from J; junction bases left unmatched: 2. Germline values: CDR1 SQVTM, CDR2 ANQGSEA. In DNA form, the CDR3 reads TGCAGCGTTGGGGACAGGTCCTATGGCTACACCTTC. It translates to CSVGDRSYGYTF.

The sample holds many counts of this clonotype. The genes are TRBV5-1 and TRBJ2-5, with TRBD2 matching 12 bases. V lost 3 bases to trimming and J lost 5 bases; unmatched junction nucleotides: 5. The CDR3 loop spans 15 amino acids. Germline CDR1 and CDR2: SGHRS and YFSETQ. The CDR3 here is CASSSSGGARETQYF. CDR3 sequence (DNA): TGCGCCAGCAGCTCTAGCGGGGGGGCCCGTGAGACCCAGTACTTC.

J is TRBJ1-6 and V is TRBV4-2; possible D gene TRBD1, 6 bases. Germline V gene data show CDR1 as LGHNA and CDR2 as YNFKEQ. Between the trimmed V and J ends, which lost 5 bases and 7 bases, there was a span of 12 bases. The CDR3 loop spans 14 amino acids. CDR3 amino acids: CASSVTGTNSPLHF. In DNA, the CDR3 is TGTGCCAGCAGCGTTACAGGGACCAATTCACCCCTCCACTTT.

This clonotype was recorded many times. The chain has TRBV19 and TRBJ2-1, with TRBD1 matching 8 bases. Germline assignment: CDR1 LNHDA and CDR2 SQIVND (reference sequence). The CDR3 totals 15 residues. V was pared by 6 bases and J by 2 bases, with 6 bases of the junction left unmatched. The CDR3 reads CASRRTGGTYNEQFF. For the CDR3, the DNA is TGTGCCAGTAGACGAACAGGGGGAACCTACAATGAGCAGTTCTTC. The variable domain in full, completed from reference TRBV19 and TRBJ2-1, reads DGGITQSPKYLFRKEGQNVTLSCEQNLNHDAMYWYRQDPGQGLRLIYYSQIVNDFQKGDIAEGYSVSREKKESFPLTVTSAQKNPTAFYLCASRRTGGTYNEQFFGPGTRLTVL.

This clonotype was picked up a small number of times. V gene TRBV10-3 combines with J gene TRBJ2-4; 8 bases are shared with TRBD2. J gave up 1 base and V 0 bases, and 5 bases lay outside the gene matches. The CDR3 contains 17 residues. Germline-derived CDR1 and CDR2 are ENHRY and SYGVKD. The chain's CDR3 is CAISESLGGRAKNIQYF. Here the CDR3 DNA reads TGTGCCATCAGTGAGTCCCTGGGCGGGAGGGCCAAAAACATTCAGTACTTC.

This chain joins TRBV28 and TRBJ2-3; D not resolved. The germline V gene has CDR1 MDHEN and CDR2 SYDVKM. CDR3 size: 13 residues. V dropped 2 bases and J dropped 5 bases, with 8 bases sitting between them. The CDR3 sequence: CASSLVGRDTQYF. DNA of the CDR3: TGTGCCAGCAGTTTAGTGGGCAGAGATACGCAGTATTTT.

V and J are TRBV6-2 or TRBV6-3 and TRBJ2-3; TRBD2 matches at 7 bases. Per germline, CDR1 MNHEY and CDR2 SVGEGT. V shed 4 bases, J shed 4 bases, and the junction held 2 bases outside the gene matches. CDR3 length: 13 residues. The CDR3: CASSSLAADTQYF. Here the CDR3 DNA reads TGTGCCAGCAGTTCCCTAGCGGCAGATACGCAGTATTTT.

This clonotype came up many times. This chain connects TRBV27 to TRBJ1-1; D gene ambiguous. Germline V gives CDR1 MNHEY, CDR2 SMNVEV (reference sequence). The CDR3 length is 14 residues. Between the trimmed V and J ends, which lost 0 bases and 4 bases, there was a span of 9 bases. The CDR3 DNA is TGTGCCAGCAGTTTATCAGGGATGGGCACTGAAGCTTTCTTT. It translates to CASSLSGMGTEAFF.

The rearrangement links TRBV7-7 to TRBJ2-3; no clear D. V lost 2 bases and J lost 5, with 23 bases in between. CDR1 SSHAT and CDR2 FNYEAQ come from the germline V gene (reference sequence). The CDR3 sequence is 18 residues long. CDR3 amino acids: CASSLNLTNPQCGDTQYF. The CDR3 nucleotides are TGTGCCAGCAGCTTAAACTTAACGAACCCCCAGTGTGGAGATACGCAGTATTTT.

This clonotype was counted between two and nine times. The chain joins TRBV20-1 to TRBJ1-4, with 7 bases lining up with TRBD1. This CDR3 has 14 amino acids. The V gene end was trimmed by 6 bases and the J gene end by 3 bases; junction bases not matched to a gene: 7. CDR1 and CDR2 from the germline V gene are DFQATT and SNEGSKA (reference sequence). The CDR3 DNA is TGCAGTGCCCGAGGACAGGTAGCTAATGAAAAACTGTTTTTT. This translates into CSARGQVANEKLFF.

This clonotype occurred a few times. The CDR3 protein is CASGFEGLGEDEQYF. The CDR3 bases are TGTGCCAGCGGCTTCGAGGGCCTTGGTGAGGACGAGCAGTACTTC. The chain is built from TRBV12-3 or TRBV12-4 and TRBJ2-7, with D tentatively TRBD2 (5 bases). CDR3 length: 15 residues. The ends were cut back, 8 bases at V and 5 bases at J, with 22 bases in the middle.

This clonotype was recorded many times. The J gene is TRBJ1-2, the V gene TRBV27; 8 bases line up with TRBD1. V gave up 1 base and J gave up 7 bases; unmatched junction bases: 11. The CDR3 totals 16 residues. The germline V gene encodes CDR1 MNHEY and CDR2 SMNVEV (reference sequence). Here the CDR3 reads CASSLLGDQGASGYTF. CDR3 DNA: TGTGCCAGCAGTTTATTGGGTGACCAGGGGGCGAGTGGCTACACCTTC.

This clonotype was found a few times. The chain recombines TRBV29-1 with TRBJ1-1, with 7 bases identical to TRBD1. Per germline, CDR1 SQVTM and CDR2 ANQGSEA. The trim removed 6 bases at V and 5 bases at J, leaving 12 bases unmatched. The length of the CDR3 is 14 residues. CDR3 region: CSVHTSGGRTEAFF. The CDR3, as DNA: TGCAGCGTCCACACGTCAGGGGGACGAACTGAAGCTTTCTTT.